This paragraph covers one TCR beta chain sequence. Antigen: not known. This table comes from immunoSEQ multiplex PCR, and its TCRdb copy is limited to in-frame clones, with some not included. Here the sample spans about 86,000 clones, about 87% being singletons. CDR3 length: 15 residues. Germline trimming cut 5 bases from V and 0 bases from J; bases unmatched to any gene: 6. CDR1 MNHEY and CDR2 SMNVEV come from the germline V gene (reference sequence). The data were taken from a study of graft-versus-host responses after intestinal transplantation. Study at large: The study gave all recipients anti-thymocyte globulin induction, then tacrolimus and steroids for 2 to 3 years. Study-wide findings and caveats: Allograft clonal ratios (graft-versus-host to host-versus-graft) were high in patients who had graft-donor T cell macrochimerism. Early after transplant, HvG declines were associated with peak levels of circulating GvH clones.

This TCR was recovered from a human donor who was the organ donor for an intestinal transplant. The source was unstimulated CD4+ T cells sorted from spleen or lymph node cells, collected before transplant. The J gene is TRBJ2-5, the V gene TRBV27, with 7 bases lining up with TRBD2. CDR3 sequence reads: CASSRGESDQETQYF. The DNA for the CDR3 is TGTGCCAGCAGTCGGGGGGAGTCCGACCAAGAGACCCAGTACTTC.